This entry lists 30 T cell receptor beta chains sequenced from one sample in a study of preoperative IRX-2 immunotherapy in early breast cancer. TCRdb keeps only in-frame clones here, not all; method: immunoSEQ multiplex PCR. Among more than 10,000 clones, roughly 93% were seen once, and the ten largest hold roughly 28%. Treatment: preoperative locoregional IRX-2 cytokine immunotherapy. Specimen collection occurred from a patient treated with IRX-2 immunotherapy. The origin of the receptors is a human donor with breast cancer.

The gene calls are TRBV11-2 and TRBJ2-1; D possibly matches TRBD1 or TRBD2 (5 bases each). With 1 base removed from V and 1 base from J, the gap between germline ends came to 8 bases. The CDR3 totals 15 residues. The germline CDR1 and CDR2 sequences are SGHAT and FQNNGV. The CDR3 here is CASSLGGSSYNEQFF. The CDR3 coding sequence is TGTGCCAGCAGCTTAGGGGGGTCGTCCTACAATGAGCAGTTCTTC.

The chain couples TRBV11-2 to TRBJ2-6, with D tentatively TRBD2 (6 bases). Germline assignment: CDR1 SGHAT and CDR2 FQNNGV. The CDR3 runs 19 residues. Trimming left V 4 bases short and J 0 bases short, with 19 bases between. CDR3 sequence reads: CASSSSLGMGGSGANVLTF. The CDR3 nucleotides are TGTGCCAGCAGCTCTAGCTTGGGAATGGGGGGCTCTGGGGCCAACGTCCTGACTTTC.

The chain has TRBV5-4 and TRBJ2-3, with 7 bases that match TRBD2. The CDR3 runs to 18 residues. Germline CDR1 is SGHNT and CDR2 is YYREEE (reference sequence). Trimming removed 1 base from V and 4 bases from J; junction bases left unmatched: 15. This CDR3 reads CASSLSPTGVAGADTQYF. DNA for the CDR3: TGTGCCAGCAGCTTGAGCCCCACTGGGGTCGCGGGAGCAGATACGCAGTATTTT.

The chain links TRBV19 to TRBJ1-5, with D uncertain. CDR3 size: 15 residues. Germline assignment: CDR1 LNHDA and CDR2 SQIVND (reference sequence). Trimming removed 1 base from V and 3 bases from J, with 10 bases in between. CDR3 sequence reads: CASSIGADPNQPQHF. In nucleotides, the CDR3 is TGTGCCAGTAGTATAGGGGCAGACCCCAATCAGCCCCAGCATTTT.

The chain carries TRBV19 and TRBJ2-2; a weak D match, TRBD1 (6 bases). V lost 2 bases to trimming and J lost 2 bases, with 18 bases between them. Germline CDR1 LNHDA, CDR2 SQIVND (reference sequence). The CDR3 spans 18 residues. In DNA form, the CDR3 reads TGTGCCAGTAGTATATGGGGTAGGGGGACACGTAACACCGGGGAGCTGTTTTTT. It specifies CASSIWGRGTRNTGELFF. The whole variable domain, filled in from reference TRBV19 and TRBJ2-2, reads DGGITQSPKYLFRKEGQNVTLSCEQNLNHDAMYWYRQDPGQGLRLIYYSQIVNDFQKGDIAEGYSVSREKKESFPLTVTSAQKNPTAFYLCASSIWGRGTRNTGELFFGEGSRLTVL.

The rearrangement joins TRBV5-4 to TRBJ1-4, with TRBD1 matching 7 bases. The V gene end was trimmed by 0 bases and the J gene end by 3 bases; junction bases not matched to a gene: 2. The CDR3 covers 15 residues. Germline V gives CDR1 SGHNT, CDR2 YYREEE (reference sequence). CDR3 protein: CASSLVGQANEKLFF. DNA of the CDR3: TGTGCCAGCAGCTTGGTCGGACAGGCTAATGAAAAACTGTTTTTT.

The chain recombines TRBV6-1 with TRBJ2-1; possible D gene TRBD2, 6 bases. Germline-derived CDR1 and CDR2 are MNHNS and SASEGT. V was shortened by 0 bases and J by 9 bases, with 18 bases between the two germline ends. The CDR3 spans 16 residues. Here the CDR3 reads CASSEAGGTRTAEQFF. CDR3 DNA sequence: TGTGCCAGCAGTGAAGCTGGAGGGACCAGGACCGCTGAGCAGTTCTTC.

This chain uses TRBV6-5 with TRBJ1-2; perhaps TRBD1 as D (5 bases). V lost 5 bases and J lost 8, with 21 bases in between. This CDR3 is 15 amino acids long. CDR1 is MNHEY, CDR2 SVGAGI, per germline. The CDR3 reads CASSTIQGSYSGYTF. The DNA for the CDR3 is TGTGCCAGCAGTACAATTCAGGGCTCGTATTCGGGCTACACCTTC.

The V and J genes are TRBV18 and TRBJ2-7; either TRBD1 or TRBD2 may fit D (5 bases each). The germline V and J ends were trimmed by 3 bases and 3 bases, with 9 bases remaining between them. The CDR3 runs 13 residues. Germline CDR1 reads KGHSH; CDR2 reads LQKENI. The chain's CDR3 is CASSPLRGYEQYV. The CDR3 coding sequence is TGTGCCAGCTCACCGTTGAGGGGCTACGAGCAGTACGTC.

V usage is TRBV29-1 and J usage is TRBJ2-5; TRBD1 matches at 9 bases. The end of the DNA fits TRBJ2-7 better, so the J call may be wrong. Germline CDR1 reads SQVTM; CDR2 reads ANQGSEA. The CDR3 is made up of 12 amino acids. This CDR3 reads CRDRGPFYEQYF. CDR3 DNA: TGCAGGGACAGGGGACCGTTCTACGAGCAGTACTTC.

This clone appeared once. This chain links TRBV28 with TRBJ1-2, with unresolved D. Trimming left V 5 bases short and J 5 bases short, with 12 bases between. This CDR3 region has 13 residues. CDR1 and CDR2 from the germline V gene are MDHEN and SYDVKM. CDR3 sequence (DNA): TGTGCCAGCAGTCCGCATGGTGAATATGGCTACACCTTC. It specifies CASSPHGEYGYTF.

V usage is TRBV7-9 and J usage is TRBJ1-6; tentatively, D is TRBD1 (6 bases). This CDR3 spans 17 amino acids. Deletions cut 2 bases from V and 0 bases from J, with 11 bases between. The germline gives CDR1 SEHNR, CDR2 FQNEAQ (reference sequence). CDR3 in amino acids: CASSLLQGPSYNSPLHF. CDR3 sequence (DNA): TGTGCCAGCAGCTTACTACAGGGCCCCTCCTATAATTCACCCCTCCACTTT.

This chain connects TRBV19 to TRBJ1-1, with no clear D. CDR1 and CDR2 from the germline V gene are LNHDA and SQIVND (reference sequence). Between the trimmed V and J ends, which lost 7 bases and 4 bases, there was a span of 13 bases. This CDR3 contains 13 residues. The CDR3: CASKMLVATEAFF. The CDR3 nucleotides read TGTGCCAGTAAAATGTTGGTGGCCACTGAAGCTTTCTTT.

The chain has TRBV28 and TRBJ1-5; unclear D gene. The CDR3 runs 15 residues. The V gene's germline CDR1 is MDHEN and CDR2 SYDVKM. V was trimmed by 4 bases and J by 3 bases, leaving 13 bases between them. The CDR3, as DNA: TGTGCCAGCAGTTCAGCCGCTGGGGACAATCAGCCCCAGCATTTT. Protein product: CASSSAAGDNQPQHF.

The V gene is TRBV6-6, the J gene TRBJ2-1; 7 nucleotides match TRBD1. The junction had 2 bases not matched to a gene; V was cut back by 0 bases and J by 9 bases. The germline gives CDR1 MNHNY, CDR2 SVGAGI (reference sequence). The CDR3 runs 13 residues. This chain's CDR3 is CASSYSTGSEQFF. The CDR3 DNA is TGTGCCAGCAGTTACTCGACAGGGTCTGAGCAGTTCTTC.

The chain combines TRBV18 with TRBJ1-1; D uncertain. Between the trimmed V and J ends, which lost 2 bases and 3 bases, there was a span of 10 bases. Germline CDR1 reads KGHSH; CDR2 reads LQKENI. This CDR3 has 14 amino acids. Here the CDR3 reads CASSPGVGYTEAFF. DNA of the CDR3: TGTGCCAGCTCACCAGGGGTGGGGTACACTGAAGCTTTCTTT.

The chain has TRBV27 and TRBJ1-5; D might be TRBD1 (6 bases). CDR3 length: 14 residues. With 5 bases removed from V and 7 bases from J, the gap between germline ends came to 15 bases. The germline V gene encodes CDR1 MNHEY and CDR2 SMNVEV (reference sequence). CDR3 residues: CASSVRRGFQPQHF. Written as DNA, the CDR3 is TGTGCCAGCAGTGTCAGGAGGGGGTTCCAGCCCCAGCATTTT.

This sequence joins TRBV7-3 and TRBJ1-1; a possible D gene is TRBD1 (6 bases). Germline V gives CDR1 SGHTA, CDR2 FQGTGA. The length of the CDR3 is 14 residues. Trimming removed 5 bases from V and 3 bases from J, with 13 bases in between. The CDR3 here is CASSLRTEDTEAFF. Written as DNA, the CDR3 is TGTGCCAGCAGCCTACGGACAGAGGACACTGAAGCTTTCTTT.

The chain employs TRBV5-1 and TRBJ1-2; D is possibly TRBD1 (6 bases). There are 14 residues in the CDR3. The ends were cut back, 3 bases at V and 0 bases at J, with 9 bases in the middle. From germline, CDR1 is SGHRS and CDR2 YFSETQ. The CDR3 protein is CASSSGTTNYGYTF. CDR3 nucleotide sequence: TGCGCCAGCAGCTCCGGGACAACTAACTATGGCTACACCTTC.

The chain carries TRBV11-2 and TRBJ2-7, with 10 bases that match TRBD2. CDR3 length: 16 residues. J gave up 6 bases and V 0 bases, and 8 bases lay outside the gene matches. The germline V gene has CDR1 SGHAT and CDR2 FQNNGV. As DNA, the CDR3 is TGTGCCAGCAGCTTAGATCGGCAGCGGGGGGGCCCCGAGCAGTACTTC. This encodes CASSLDRQRGGPEQYF.

The chain combines TRBV7-6 with TRBJ2-7, with 11 bases identical to TRBD1. The CDR3 runs to 15 residues. From germline, CDR1 is SGHVS and CDR2 FNYEAQ. V was pared by 5 bases and J by 4 bases, with 7 bases of the junction left unmatched. CDR3 bases: TGTGCCAGCAGCCCCGGGACAGGGGGTACATACGAGCAGTACTTC. Its protein is CASSPGTGGTYEQYF.

The CDR3 loop reads CAISESVAGKGAGELFF. The CDR3 DNA reads as TGTGCCATCAGTGAGTCGGTGGCTGGGAAGGGGGCCGGGGAGCTGTTTTTT. The rearrangement uses TRBV10-3 and TRBJ2-2, with D perhaps matching TRBD1 (6 bases). Germline V gene lookup returns CDR1 ENHRY and CDR2 SYGVKD. The CDR3 has 17 amino acids. Trimming removed 0 bases at V and 6 bases at J, with 17 bases between.

The CDR3 region has the DNA TGTGCCATCCGGGACAGCTCAGAGCAGCCCCAGCATTTT. This codes for CAIRDSSEQPQHF. V gene TRBV28 combines with J gene TRBJ1-5, with TRBD1 matching 7 bases. Germline trimming cut 10 bases from V and 7 bases from J; bases unmatched to any gene: 10. CDR1 is MDHEN and CDR2 is SYDVKM in the germline V gene. The CDR3 loop spans 13 amino acids.

The chain carries TRBV7-2 and TRBJ1-1; possibly TRBD1 for D (6 bases). Between the trimmed V and J ends, which lost 4 bases and 0 bases, there was a span of 9 bases. There are 14 residues in the CDR3. Germline-derived CDR1 and CDR2 are SGHTA and FQGNSA. The chain's CDR3 is CASSWGGLNTEAFF. As DNA, the CDR3 is TGTGCCAGCAGCTGGGGGGGGCTGAACACTGAAGCTTTCTTT.

This sequence joins TRBV5-4 and TRBJ2-3; TRBD1 matches 7 bases. Trimming took 2 bases from V and 2 from J; bases not matched to a gene: 8. Germline V CDR1 and CDR2: SGHNT, YYREEE (reference sequence). CDR3 size: 16 residues. Here the CDR3 reads CASSFSRQGSTDTQYF. The CDR3 nucleotides read TGTGCCAGCAGCTTTTCCCGACAGGGCTCCACAGATACGCAGTATTTT.

The chain joins TRBV19 to TRBJ1-1; 10 bases align to TRBD1. The CDR3 contains 17 residues. Germline assignment: CDR1 LNHDA and CDR2 SQIVND (reference sequence). J gave up 1 base and V 6 bases, and 11 bases lay outside the gene matches. CDR3 in DNA: TGTGCCAGTAGCGACGGACAGGGGGGGGCATCGAACACTGAAGCTTTCTTT. Residues: CASSDGQGGASNTEAFF.

V gene TRBV2 combines with J gene TRBJ2-7; TRBD1 is a possible D gene (6 bases). Germline V gene sequence: CDR1 SNHLY, CDR2 FYNNEI. The CDR3 is made up of 14 amino acids. The V end was cut by 2 bases, the J end by 6 bases, with 14 bases between. CDR3 residues: CASSERGSDGEQYF. CDR3 DNA: TGTGCCAGCAGTGAAAGGGGGTCGGACGGCGAGCAGTACTTC.

In this sample, this clone turned up a few times. This chain uses TRBV23-1 with TRBJ1-2; D unresolved. TRBV23-1 is known as an ORF, though its function is uncertain. This CDR3 contains 15 residues. Trimming shortened V by 5 bases and J by 2 bases, and 15 bases separated the two germline ends. CDR3: CASSNRRRLNYGYTF. CDR3 nucleotides: TGCGCCAGCAGTAACCGCCGGCGGTTAAACTATGGCTACACCTTC.

The table lists this clone with a few counts. The V gene is TRBV27, the J gene TRBJ1-1; D not certain. Trimming cost V 3 bases and J 4 bases, with 12 bases left between them. Germline V CDR1 and CDR2: MNHEY, SMNVEV (reference sequence). The CDR3 totals 14 residues. Here the CDR3 reads CASSLTPVGTEAFF. The CDR3 region has the DNA TGTGCCAGCAGTTTGACGCCGGTGGGCACTGAAGCTTTCTTT.

The chain joins TRBV5-1 to TRBJ2-2, with D unclear. From germline, CDR1 is SGHRS and CDR2 YFSETQ. Trimming stripped 2 bases from V and 0 bases from J, with 14 bases between. The CDR3 length is 17 residues. CDR3 protein: CASSLLVNPTNTGELFF. The CDR3 DNA is TGCGCCAGCAGCTTATTGGTCAACCCAACGAACACCGGGGAGCTGTTTTTT.